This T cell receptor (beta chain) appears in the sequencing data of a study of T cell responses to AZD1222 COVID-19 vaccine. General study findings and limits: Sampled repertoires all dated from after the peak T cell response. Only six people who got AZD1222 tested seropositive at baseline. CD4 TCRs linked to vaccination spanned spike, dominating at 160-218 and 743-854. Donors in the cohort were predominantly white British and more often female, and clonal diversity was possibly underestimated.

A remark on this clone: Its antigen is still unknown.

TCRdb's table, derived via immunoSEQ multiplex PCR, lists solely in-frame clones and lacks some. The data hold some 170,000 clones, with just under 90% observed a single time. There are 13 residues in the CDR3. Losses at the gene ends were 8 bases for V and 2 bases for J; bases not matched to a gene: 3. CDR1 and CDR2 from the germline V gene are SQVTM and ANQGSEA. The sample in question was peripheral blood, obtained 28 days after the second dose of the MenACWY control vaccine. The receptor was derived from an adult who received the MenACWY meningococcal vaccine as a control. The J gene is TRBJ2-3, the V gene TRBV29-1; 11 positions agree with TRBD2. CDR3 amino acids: CSSSGRITDTQYF. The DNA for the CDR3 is TGCAGCTCTAGCGGGAGGATCACAGATACGCAGTATTTT.